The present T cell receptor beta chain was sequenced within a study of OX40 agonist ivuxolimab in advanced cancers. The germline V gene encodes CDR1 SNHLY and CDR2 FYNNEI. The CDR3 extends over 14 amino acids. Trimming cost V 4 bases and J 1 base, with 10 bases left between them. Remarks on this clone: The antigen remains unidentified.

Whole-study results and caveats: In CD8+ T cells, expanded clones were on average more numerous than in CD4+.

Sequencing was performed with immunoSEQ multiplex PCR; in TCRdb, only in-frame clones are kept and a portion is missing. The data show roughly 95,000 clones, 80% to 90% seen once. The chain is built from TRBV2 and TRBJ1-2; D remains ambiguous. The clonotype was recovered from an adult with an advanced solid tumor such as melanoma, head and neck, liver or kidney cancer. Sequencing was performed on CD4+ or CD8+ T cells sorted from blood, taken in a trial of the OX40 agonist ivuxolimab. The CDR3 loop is CASSGSGDNYGYTF. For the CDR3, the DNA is TGTGCCAGCAGTGGATCGGGCGATAACTATGGCTACACCTTC.